These 16 T cell receptor beta chains were sequenced from one sample in a study of control samples from healthy donors and cancer patients. Produced via immunoSEQ multiplex PCR; TCRdb's table is partial and in-frame only. The table includes about 64,000 clones, 92% detected once. Input material: PBMCs. The receptor set was obtained from a man aged 35 to 55 with colorectal cancer.

This clone was observed a few times. The V call is TRBV7-3, the J call TRBJ2-1, with TRBD2 identical over 9 bases. The V segment lost 5 bases and the J segment 5 bases; nucleotides outside the gene matches: 13. CDR3 size: 17 residues. Germline loops: CDR1 SGHTA, CDR2 FQGTGA. The CDR3 nucleotides are TGTGCCAGCAGCCCCCGTGCGGGGGGGCTTTTCGACAATGAGCAGTTCTTC. As protein: CASSPRAGGLFDNEQFF. Complete variable domain (other parts from reference TRBV7-3 and TRBJ2-1): GAGVSQTPSNKVTEKGKYVELRCDPISGHTALYWYRQSLGQGPEFLIYFQGTGAADDSGLPNDRFFAVRPEGSVSTLKIQRTERGDSAVYLCASSPRAGGLFDNEQFFGPGTRLTVL.

The sample holds one count of this clone. The V gene is TRBV3-1 (or the pseudogene TRBV3-2), the J gene TRBJ2-7; tentative D call: TRBD1 (6 bases). CDR1 and CDR2 (germline): LGHDT, YNNKEL (reference sequence). V was cut by 5 bases and J by 3 bases, with 17 bases left in between. The CDR3 is 15 residues long. CDR3 in amino acids: CASSKNHREYYEQYF. The CDR3 DNA follows: TGTGCCAGCAGCAAGAACCACAGGGAATACTACGAGCAGTACTTC.

The gene calls are TRBV6-6 and TRBJ1-3, with D maybe TRBD1 (6 bases). This CDR3 spans 15 amino acids. Trimming cost V 6 bases and J 5 bases, with 17 bases left between them. Germline CDR1 reads MNHNY; CDR2 reads SVGAGI (reference sequence). The CDR3 DNA is TGTGCCAGCAGCCCTAATCGACAGGAAAGAAACACCATATATTTT. This gives the protein CASSPNRQERNTIYF.

DNA for the CDR3: TGTGCCAGCAGCCATGTTCGCGAGCAGTACTTC. Residues: CASSHVREQYF. This rearrangement joins TRBV3-1 (or the pseudogene TRBV3-2) to TRBJ2-7, with D uncertain. V was clipped by 3 bases and J by 6 bases, with 6 bases between them. Germline-derived CDR1 and CDR2 are LGHDT and YNNKEL (reference sequence). The CDR3 consists of 11 residues.

The chain joins TRBV14 to TRBJ2-7; weak D call: TRBD2 (5 bases). The ends were cut back, 4 bases at V and 9 bases at J, with 25 bases in the middle. This CDR3 is 16 amino acids long. Germline CDR1 is SGHDN and CDR2 is FVKESK. The CDR3 here is CASSPRRAETLRRQYF. CDR3 coding DNA: TGTGCCAGCAGCCCCCGGCGGGCAGAAACTCTACGAAGGCAGTACTTC.

On this clone itself: Other nucleotide sequences in the sample specify the same CDR3. This chain joins TRBV11-2 and TRBJ1-5, with D hard to call. This CDR3 has 14 residues. V shed 0 bases and J shed 3 bases, with 6 bases lying between them. Per the germline V gene, CDR1 is SGHAT and CDR2 is FQNNGV. The CDR3 spells CASSLEGDNQPQHF. The CDR3 DNA sequence: TGTGCCAGCAGCTTAGAAGGCGACAATCAGCCCCAGCATTTT.

This clone was detected a few times. The chain carries TRBV5-1 and TRBJ1-5; TRBD1 aligns across 10 bases. The germline CDR1 and CDR2 sequences are SGHRS and YFSETQ. V lost 4 bases, J lost 4 bases, and 5 bases stayed unmatched. This CDR3 comprises 15 residues. CDR3 loop: CASSRTGGANQPQHF. The CDR3 DNA is TGCGCCAGCAGCCGGACAGGGGGGGCAAATCAGCCCCAGCATTTT.

V gene TRBV19 combines with J gene TRBJ2-7; possible D gene TRBD2, 6 bases. Germline V gene lookup returns CDR1 LNHDA and CDR2 SQIVND (reference sequence). The V end was cut by 4 bases, the J end by 6 bases, with 13 bases between. The CDR3 has 13 amino acids. The CDR3 spells CASSRLPGSEQYF. Here the CDR3 DNA reads TGTGCCAGTAGTAGATTGCCCGGGAGCGAGCAGTACTTC.

The chain employs TRBV11-2 and TRBJ1-5; TRBD1 matches at 8 bases. The CDR3 is 16 residues long. The trim removed 0 bases at V and 4 bases at J, leaving 5 bases unmatched. The germline V gene encodes CDR1 SGHAT and CDR2 FQNNGV. As DNA, the CDR3 is TGTGCCAGCAGCTTAGACGGACAGGGACGAAATCAGCCCCAGCATTTT. Translated, it gives CASSLDGQGRNQPQHF.

The chain is built from TRBV19 and TRBJ1-5; TRBD1 matches at 8 bases. Germline values: CDR1 LNHDA, CDR2 SQIVND (reference sequence). The trim removed 2 bases at V and 6 bases at J, leaving 3 bases unmatched. The CDR3 extends over 14 amino acids. The CDR3 region has the DNA TGTGCCAGTAGTATATCAGGGGGCGGTCAGCCCCAGCATTTT. The encoded protein is CASSISGGGQPQHF.

The chain carries TRBV4-1 and TRBJ1-2; D call uncertain. The CDR3 loop spans 14 amino acids. V was pared by 1 base and J by 3 bases, with 9 bases between. CDR1 is MGHRA and CDR2 is YSYEKL in the germline V gene. The CDR3 bases are TGCGCCAGCAGCCAAGTATCAGGAGACTATGGCTACACCTTC. Encoded protein: CASSQVSGDYGYTF.

V and J are TRBV19 and TRBJ2-1, with TRBD2 matching over 11 bases. Germline CDR1 reads LNHDA; CDR2 reads SQIVND (reference sequence). Unmatched junction bases numbered 9, after V lost 6 bases and J lost 8 bases. This CDR3 is built from 15 residues. In nucleotides, the CDR3 is TGTGCCAGTAGAACGTTAGCGGGGGGGGGCGATGAGCAGTTCTTC. Translation gives CASRTLAGGGDEQFF.

The J gene is TRBJ1-2, the V gene TRBV4-1; D remains ambiguous. The CDR3 length is 13 residues. Trimming removed 2 bases from V and 9 bases from J, with 13 bases in between. Germline values: CDR1 MGHRA, CDR2 YSYEKL. The CDR3 reads CASSQKLRDRYTF. Here the CDR3 DNA reads TGCGCCAGCAGCCAAAAGCTTCGGGATCGCTACACCTTC.

The chain couples TRBV3-1 (or the pseudogene TRBV3-2) to TRBJ1-3, with a tentative D call TRBD1 (5 bases). The germline CDR1 and CDR2 sequences are LGHDT and YNNKEL (reference sequence). Trimming stripped 3 bases from V and 4 bases from J, with 16 bases between. The CDR3 consists of 16 residues. The CDR3 reads CASSHPGSSNGNTIYF. CDR3 coding DNA: TGTGCCAGCAGCCACCCAGGGAGTTCTAACGGAAACACCATATATTTT.

The chain employs TRBV19 and TRBJ2-3, with 10 nucleotides matching TRBD1. The germline CDR1 and CDR2 sequences are LNHDA and SQIVND (reference sequence). The CDR3 is 16 amino acids. The trim removed 4 bases at V and 3 bases at J, leaving 7 bases unmatched. The CDR3 DNA reads as TGTGCCAGTAGTAGGATGGGACAGGGGAAGACAGATACGCAGTATTTT. Translated, it gives CASSRMGQGKTDTQYF.

This rearrangement joins TRBV5-4 to TRBJ2-7, with 10 bases aligning to TRBD2. The trim removed 0 bases at V and 0 bases at J, leaving 9 bases unmatched. Per germline, CDR1 SGHNT and CDR2 YYREEE (reference sequence). CDR3 length: 18 residues. Written as DNA, the CDR3 is TGTGCCAGCAGCTTGGGAGGTCTAGCGGGGGCCAGCTCCTACGAGCAGTACTTC. This translates into CASSLGGLAGASSYEQYF.